This is a list of T cell receptor beta chains from one sample in a study of high-grade serous ovarian cancer treatment subgroups. Measured with immunoSEQ multiplex PCR; TCRdb has only the in-frame clones, and not every one. The table has around 12,000 clones, under 85% seen once. What was sequenced was tumor tissue. The receptor set was obtained from a human donor with high-grade serous ovarian cancer. CDR3s include the opening cysteine and the closing phenylalanine or tryptophan. Fields, in order: J gene, V gene, clone size, D gene, CDR3 protein, CDR3 DNA. D genes are given only for firm matches. Only some rows state a clone size, as once, few, many or a class for expanded clones.

J gene: TRBJ2-7
V gene: TRBV18
clone size: -
D gene: -
CDR3 protein: CASSPISGVLSVAYEQYF
CDR3 DNA: TGTGCCAGCTCACCAATTTCCGGCGTGCTGAGCGTGGCCTACGAGCAGTACTTC

J gene: TRBJ2-2
V gene: TRBV27
clone size: -
D gene: TRBD2
CDR3 protein: CASSAIGLAAVGELFF
CDR3 DNA: TGTGCCAGCAGTGCCATTGGACTAGCGGCGGTCGGGGAGCTGTTTTTT

J gene: TRBJ2-1
V gene: TRBV27
clone size: -
D gene: -
CDR3 protein: CASSRLVNNEQFF
CDR3 DNA: TGTGCCAGCAGCCGACTAGTAAATAATGAGCAGTTCTTC

J gene: TRBJ1-4
V gene: TRBV6-5
clone size: large
D gene: TRBD1
CDR3 protein: CASSYSGQINEKLFF
CDR3 DNA: TGTGCCAGCAGTTACTCGGGACAGATTAATGAAAAACTGTTTTTT

J gene: TRBJ1-1
V gene: TRBV6-5
clone size: -
D gene: -
CDR3 protein: CASSLGPGPEAFF
CDR3 DNA: TGTGCCAGCAGTTTGGGTCCCGGCCCTGAAGCTTTCTTT

J gene: TRBJ1-6
V gene: TRBV4-1
clone size: -
D gene: TRBD1
CDR3 protein: CASSQDRTGWASPLHF
CDR3 DNA: TGCGCCAGCAGCCAAGACCGGACAGGCTGGGCTTCACCCCTCCACTTT

J gene: TRBJ2-1
V gene: TRBV15
clone size: -
D gene: TRBD2
CDR3 protein: CATSRDAGQMGLANNEQFF
CDR3 DNA: TGTGCCACCAGCAGAGATGCCGGACAGATGGGACTAGCTAACAATGAGCAGTTCTTC

J gene: TRBJ2-4
V gene: TRBV29-1
clone size: -
D gene: TRBD1
CDR3 protein: CSFPDRVEGKNIQYF
CDR3 DNA: TGCAGCTTCCCCGACAGGGTAGAGGGCAAAAACATTCAGTACTTC

J gene: TRBJ2-1
V gene: TRBV27
clone size: once
D gene: -
CDR3 protein: CASSLLESNNEQFF
CDR3 DNA: TGTGCCAGCAGTTTATTGGAGAGCAACAATGAGCAGTTCTTC

J gene: TRBJ2-3
V gene: TRBV28
clone size: -
D gene: -
CDR3 protein: CASSLVGSTDTQYF
CDR3 DNA: TGTGCCAGCAGTTTAGTTGGGAGCACAGATACGCAGTATTTT

J gene: TRBJ2-5
V gene: TRBV6-1
clone size: -
D gene: -
CDR3 protein: CASSHGGTQYF
CDR3 DNA: TGTGCCAGCAGTCATGGGGGGACCCAGTACTTC

J gene: TRBJ2-5
V gene: TRBV19
clone size: once
D gene: -
CDR3 protein: CASSIISGETQYF
CDR3 DNA: TGTGCCAGTAGTATTATAAGTGGGGAGACCCAGTACTTC

J gene: TRBJ1-5
V gene: TRBV28
clone size: once
D gene: -
CDR3 protein: CASSRTPGESGQPQHF
CDR3 DNA: TGTGCCAGCAGCCGGACTCCAGGGGAATCAGGACAGCCCCAGCATTTT

J gene: TRBJ1-4
V gene: TRBV21-1
clone size: -
D gene: -
CDR3 protein: CASRPAGTGKRGVWKNFF
CDR3 DNA: TGTGCCAGCAGACCTGCCGGGACAGGGAAAAGGGGGGTCTGGAAAAACTTTTTT

J gene: TRBJ1-5
V gene: TRBV29-1
clone size: -
D gene: -
CDR3 protein: CSVLPGSEQPQHF
CDR3 DNA: TGCAGCGTTTTACCCGGGTCGGAGCAGCCCCAGCATTTT

J gene: TRBJ2-1
V gene: TRBV7-2
clone size: -
D gene: TRBD2
CDR3 protein: CASSAGTSRYNEQFF
CDR3 DNA: TGTGCCAGCAGCGCCGGGACTAGCAGATACAATGAGCAGTTCTTC

J gene: TRBJ2-5
V gene: TRBV5-1
clone size: -
D gene: -
CDR3 protein: CASSLVPGKTQYF
CDR3 DNA: TGCGCCAGCAGCTTGGTTCCGGGAAAGACCCAGTACTTC

J gene: TRBJ2-4
V gene: TRBV4-2
clone size: few
D gene: TRBD2
CDR3 protein: CASSQELAGAKNIQYF
CDR3 DNA: TGTGCCAGCAGCCAAGAACTAGCGGGAGCGAAAAACATTCAGTACTTC

J gene: TRBJ1-2
V gene: TRBV15
clone size: -
D gene: -
CDR3 protein: CATSRETRGHDGYTF
CDR3 DNA: TGTGCCACCAGCAGAGAAACCAGGGGCCACGATGGCTACACCTTC

J gene: TRBJ2-7
V gene: TRBV2
clone size: -
D gene: -
CDR3 protein: CASSEQGASYEQYF
CDR3 DNA: TGTGCCAGCAGTGAACAGGGAGCCTCCTACGAGCAGTACTTC

J gene: TRBJ2-7
V gene: TRBV6-1
clone size: -
D gene: TRBD1
CDR3 protein: CASRTGEDYEQYF
CDR3 DNA: TGTGCCAGCCGGACAGGGGAGGACTACGAGCAGTACTTC

J gene: TRBJ2-2
V gene: TRBV18
clone size: -
D gene: -
CDR3 protein: CASSTQGGNTGELFF
CDR3 DNA: TGTGCCAGCTCAACCCAGGGCGGGAACACCGGGGAGCTGTTTTTT

J gene: TRBJ2-3
V gene: TRBV5-6
clone size: -
D gene: -
CDR3 protein: CASSHGTSSTDTQYF
CDR3 DNA: TGTGCCAGCAGCCACGGGACATCCTCAACAGATACGCAGTATTTT

J gene: TRBJ2-3
V gene: TRBV28
clone size: -
D gene: -
CDR3 protein: CASSSIPGPVIAYF
CDR3 DNA: TGTGCCAGCAGTTCGATTCCAGGTCCGGTAATTGCGTATTTT

J gene: TRBJ2-2
V gene: TRBV9
clone size: -
D gene: -
CDR3 protein: CASSVVAFANTGELFF
CDR3 DNA: TGTGCCAGCAGCGTAGTGGCCTTCGCGAACACCGGGGAGCTGTTTTTT

J gene: TRBJ1-1
V gene: TRBV7-2
clone size: -
D gene: -
CDR3 protein: CASSLARTNTEAFF
CDR3 DNA: TGTGCCAGCAGCTTAGCCAGGACGAACACTGAAGCTTTCTTT

J gene: TRBJ2-1
V gene: TRBV5-1
clone size: -
D gene: TRBD2
CDR3 protein: CASSPGLAGDWEQFF
CDR3 DNA: TGCGCCAGCAGCCCGGGACTAGCGGGAGATTGGGAGCAGTTCTTC

J gene: TRBJ1-2
V gene: TRBV11-2
clone size: -
D gene: -
CDR3 protein: CASSLVVPRVGFNYGYTF
CDR3 DNA: TGTGCCAGCAGCTTAGTGGTTCCCAGGGTCGGCTTTAACTATGGCTACACCTTC